This T cell receptor beta chain was recorded in a study of blood T cell repertoires in COVID-19. Participant reports of clinical history set cohort assignment. All recovered Cohort 3 donors got two negative PCRs, got clearance, or saw symptom resolution. In its sample, this clone was seen once. Assay used: immunoSEQ multiplex PCR; TCRdb lists only in-frame clones, some missing. The sample yields about 480,000 clones, around 89% seen once. Source material: PBMCs or T cells enriched from blood (not recorded which). The clonotype was recovered from a woman aged 40 to 49 who had recovered from COVID-19.

CDR3 residues: CASNPGTGTYEQYF. In DNA, the CDR3 is TGTGCCAGCAACCCCGGGACAGGTACCTACGAGCAGTACTTC. The chain joins TRBV3-1 (or the pseudogene TRBV3-2) to TRBJ2-7, with 8 bases matching TRBD1. Trimming cost V 7 bases and J 2 bases; bases outside gene matches: 7. This CDR3 is 14 amino acids long. Germline CDR1 LGHDT, CDR2 YNNKEL (reference sequence).